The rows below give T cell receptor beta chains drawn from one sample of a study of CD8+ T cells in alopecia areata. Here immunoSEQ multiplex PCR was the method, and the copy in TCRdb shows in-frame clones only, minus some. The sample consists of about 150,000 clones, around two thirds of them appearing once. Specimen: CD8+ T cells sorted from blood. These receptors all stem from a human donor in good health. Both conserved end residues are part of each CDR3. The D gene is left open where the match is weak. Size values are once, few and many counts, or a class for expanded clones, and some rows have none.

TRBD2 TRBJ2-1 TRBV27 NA TGTGCCAGCAGTTTAACCTACGCGGGAGCCTACAATGAGCAGTTCTTC CASSLTYAGAYNEQFF
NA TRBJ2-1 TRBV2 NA TGTGCCAGCAGCGCCCTCCACGTCGGGCGGGGTGACAATGAGCAGTTCTTC CASSALHVGRGDNEQFF
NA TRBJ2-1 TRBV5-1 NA TGCGCCAGCAGCTTGACAGGGATCTACAATGAGCAGTTCTTC CASSLTGIYNEQFF
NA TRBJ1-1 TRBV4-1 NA TGCGCCAGCAGCCAAGAACCACGGGCAGTGGATGAAGCTTTCTTT CASSQEPRAVDEAFF
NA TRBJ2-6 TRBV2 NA TGTGCCAGCAGTTTTGATTCTGGGGCCAACGTCCTGACTTTC CASSFDSGANVLTF
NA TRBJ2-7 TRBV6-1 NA TGTGCCAGCTGCGACTGGTCGTTCTCCTACGAGCAGTACTTC CASCDWSFSYEQYF
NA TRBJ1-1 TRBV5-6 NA TGTGCCAGCAGCTCGACAAGGAACACTGAAGCTTTCTTT CASSSTRNTEAFF
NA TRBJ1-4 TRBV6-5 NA TGTGCCAGCAGTTACTCCGAGGGAATAGGCGAAAAACTGTTTTTT CASSYSEGIGEKLFF
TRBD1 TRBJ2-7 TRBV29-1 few TGCAGCGTTGAAGAGGGTCTGACAGGGGAGCAGTACTTC CSVEEGLTGEQYF
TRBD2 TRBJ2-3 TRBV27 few TGTGCCAGCAGTTCCGAAGCGGGAGCAGATACGCAGTATTTT CASSSEAGADTQYF
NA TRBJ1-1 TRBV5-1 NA TGCGCCAGCAGCGTAAACAGGGCTGAAGCTTTCTTT CASSVNRAEAFF
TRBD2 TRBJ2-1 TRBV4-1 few TGCGCCAGCAGCCAGGGAGGGTACAATGAGCAGTTCTTC CASSQGGYNEQFF
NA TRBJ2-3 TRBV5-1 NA TGCGCCAGCAGCTTGACGGGGGCAGATACGCAGTATTTT CASSLTGADTQYF
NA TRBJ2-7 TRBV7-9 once TGTGCCAGCAGCTTAAGGCCAGCCGAGCAGTACTTC CASSLRPAEQYF
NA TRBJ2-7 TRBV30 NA TGTGCCTGGAGCATTACGGGGGGCCCCTACGAGCAGTACTTC CAWSITGGPYEQYF